This T cell receptor (beta chain) was captured in a study of T cell responses to AZD1222 COVID-19 vaccine. Study-wide results and limits: The peak T cell response came first, and repertoires were sampled only after it.

The germline gives CDR1 SEHNR, CDR2 FQNEAQ (reference sequence). The CDR3 loop spans 15 amino acids. Trimming stripped 5 bases from V and 5 bases from J, with 18 bases between. Sequencing was performed with immunoSEQ multiplex PCR; in TCRdb, only in-frame clones are kept and a portion is missing. Found here are approximately 150,000 clones, roughly 87% of them singletons; the top ten hold 5.4%. Turning to this clone: Its antigen remains unidentified.

The sample consisted of peripheral blood, taken 28 days after the second dose of the MenACWY control vaccine. The receptor was derived from an adult who received the MenACWY meningococcal vaccine as a control. This chain links TRBV7-9 with TRBJ2-5; TRBD2 might be the D (5 bases). CDR3 residues: CASSPVFEGRETQYF. The CDR3 nucleotides are TGTGCCAGCAGCCCCGTCTTCGAGGGTCGGGAGACCCAGTACTTC.